This T cell receptor (beta chain) was retrieved from a study of identical twins. Trimming cost V 6 bases and J 6 bases; bases outside gene matches: 7. Germline values: CDR1 KGHSH, CDR2 LQKENI. The CDR3 has 13 residues. Via MiXCR, TCRdb re-called the 5' RACE reads, giving one row per CDR3 protein. The table records over 600,000 distinct CDR3 sequences, around 21% of them present only once. Separately, the same data were catalogued under a study of T cells expressing NK-cell markers.

This chain connects TRBV18 to TRBJ2-7; 8 bases are a match to TRBD2. The sequence was obtained from a woman aged 18-29 years in good health. Sequencing input: PBMCs. This CDR3 is CASSIAGTSEQYF. The CDR3 region has the DNA TGTGCCAGCTCGATAGCCGGGACTAGCGAGCAGTACTTC.